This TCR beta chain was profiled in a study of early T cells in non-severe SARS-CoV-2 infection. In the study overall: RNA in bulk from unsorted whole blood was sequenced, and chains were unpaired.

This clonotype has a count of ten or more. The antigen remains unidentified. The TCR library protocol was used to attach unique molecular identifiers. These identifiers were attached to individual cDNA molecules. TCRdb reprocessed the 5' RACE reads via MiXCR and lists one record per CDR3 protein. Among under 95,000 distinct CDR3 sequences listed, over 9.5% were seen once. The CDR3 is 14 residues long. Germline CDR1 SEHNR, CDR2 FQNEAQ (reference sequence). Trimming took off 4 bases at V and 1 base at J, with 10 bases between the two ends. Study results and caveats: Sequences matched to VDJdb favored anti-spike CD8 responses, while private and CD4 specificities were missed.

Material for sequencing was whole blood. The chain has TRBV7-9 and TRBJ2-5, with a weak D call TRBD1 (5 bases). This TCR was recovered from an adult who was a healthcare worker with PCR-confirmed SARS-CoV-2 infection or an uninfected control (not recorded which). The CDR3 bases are TGTGCCAGCAGCTCCTGGGGCTCCCAAGAGACCCAGTACTTC. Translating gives CASSSWGSQETQYF.